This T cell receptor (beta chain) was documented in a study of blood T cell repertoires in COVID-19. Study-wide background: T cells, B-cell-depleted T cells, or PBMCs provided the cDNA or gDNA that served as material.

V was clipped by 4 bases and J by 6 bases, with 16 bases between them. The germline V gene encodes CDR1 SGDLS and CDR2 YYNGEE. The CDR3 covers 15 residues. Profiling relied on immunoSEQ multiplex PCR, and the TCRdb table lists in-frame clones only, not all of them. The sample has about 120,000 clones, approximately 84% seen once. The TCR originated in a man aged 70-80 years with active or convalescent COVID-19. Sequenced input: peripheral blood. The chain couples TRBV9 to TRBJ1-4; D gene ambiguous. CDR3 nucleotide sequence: TGTGCCAGCAGCCCCCGGGGAGCGGCGGATGAAAAACTGTTTTTT. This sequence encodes CASSPRGAADEKLFF.